Given below is one T cell receptor beta chain in context. What it binds is not known. The treatment was: roughly 10-day PBMC culture with coronavirus spike peptide pools or control peptides (ViraFEST assay). Every well contained over 1.5 million PBMCs, which were grown with approximately 9 IU/ml IL-2 and 9 to 10 ug/ml peptide pools. This sample was included in a study of vaccination and CD4 T cells after COVID-19. The V end was cut by 5 bases, the J end by 3 bases, with 11 bases between. This CDR3 spans 14 amino acids. The V gene's germline CDR1 is SEHNR and CDR2 FQNEAQ (reference sequence). Study-wide findings and caveats: Median counts of SARS-CoV-2-reactive clonotypes increased from around 21 to 38; this difference was not significant.

An Oncomine TCR Beta short-read assay was used to sequence the DNA from cultured CD4+ T cells. Using the QIAamp micro DNA kit, genomic DNA was extracted from the CD4+ T cells that had been cultured. TCRdb ran MiXCR on the PCR reads and lists one entry per CDR3 protein. The sample yields about 15,000 distinct CDR3 sequences, around half seen once. The sample consisted of CD4+ T cells from blood, cultured in vitro. V usage is TRBV7-9 and J usage is TRBJ2-1, with D possibly matching TRBD2 (6 bases). The receptor was isolated from a human donor who had recovered from COVID-19. For the CDR3, the DNA is TGTGCCAGCAGCGTGGGACTCAACTACAATGAGCAGTTCTTC. It translates to CASSVGLNYNEQFF.